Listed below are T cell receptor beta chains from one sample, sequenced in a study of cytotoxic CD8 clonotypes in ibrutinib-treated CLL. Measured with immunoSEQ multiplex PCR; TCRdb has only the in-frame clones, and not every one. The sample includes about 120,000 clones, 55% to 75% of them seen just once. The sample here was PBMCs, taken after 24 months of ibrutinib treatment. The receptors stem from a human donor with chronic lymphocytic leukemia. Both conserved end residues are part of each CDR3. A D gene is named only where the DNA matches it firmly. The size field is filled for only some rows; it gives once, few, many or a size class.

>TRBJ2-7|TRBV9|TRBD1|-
TGTGCCAGCAGCGCCCAGACAGGGGATCTCCCCTACGAGCAGTACTTC
CASSAQTGDLPYEQYF
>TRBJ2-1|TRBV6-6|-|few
TGTGCCAGCAGCATCTACAATGAGCAGTTCTTC
CASSIYNEQFF
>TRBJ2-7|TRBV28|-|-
TGTGCCAGCACCACGTTCTACGAGCAGTACTTC
CASTTFYEQYF
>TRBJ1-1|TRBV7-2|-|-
TGTGCCAGCAGCTTAATCCAGTCGAGCACTGAAGCTTTCTTT
CASSLIQSSTEAFF
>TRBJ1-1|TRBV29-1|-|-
TGCAGCGTTGATGATCGATTGATCGGGAAAGCTTTCTTT
CSVDDRLIGKAFF
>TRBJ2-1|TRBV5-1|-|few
TGCGCCAGCAGCTTGGATGGGTCGGGTTCCGTCAATGAGCAGTTCTTC
CASSLDGSGSVNEQFF
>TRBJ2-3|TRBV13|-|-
TGTGCCAGCAGCCGACTAGGGGGGGATACGCAGTATTTT
CASSRLGGDTQYF
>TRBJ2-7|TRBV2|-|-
TGTGCCAGCAGTGGTTTGAATTACGAGCAGTACTTC
CASSGLNYEQYF
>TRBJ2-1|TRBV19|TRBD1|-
TGTGCCAGTAGTCCCTCCGGGACAGTGTACAATGAGCAGTTCTTC
CASSPSGTVYNEQFF
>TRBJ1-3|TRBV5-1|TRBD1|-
TGCGCCAGCAGCGCCGGGACAGGGAGAAACACCATATATTTT
CASSAGTGRNTIYF
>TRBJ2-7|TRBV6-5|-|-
TGTGCCTCTGCACAGTCGACATACTCCTACGAGCAGTACTTC
CASAQSTYSYEQYF
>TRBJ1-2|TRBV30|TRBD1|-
TGTGCCTGGAGTGTTAGGACAGGGGAAGGCTACACCTTC
CAWSVRTGEGYTF
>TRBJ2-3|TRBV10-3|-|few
TGTGCCATCAGTGAGTCCCCCCCAGATACGCAGTATTTT
CAISESPPDTQYF
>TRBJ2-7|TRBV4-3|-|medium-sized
TGCGCCAGCAGCCAGGACCGCTCCTACGAGCAGTACTTC
CASSQDRSYEQYF
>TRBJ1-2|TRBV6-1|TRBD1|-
TGTGCCAGCAGTGGGACAGGGGGGAACTATGGCTACACCTTC
CASSGTGGNYGYTF
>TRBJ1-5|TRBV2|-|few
TGTGCCAGCAGTTTCGGGCGCAATCAGCCCCAGCATTTT
CASSFGRNQPQHF
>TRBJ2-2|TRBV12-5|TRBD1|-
TGTGCTAGTGGACCAGGACAGGGTACCGGGGAGCTGTTTTTT
CASGPGQGTGELFF
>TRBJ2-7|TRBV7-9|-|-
TGTGCCAGCAGCGTAGGGACAAGAGAGCAGTACTTC
CASSVGTREQYF
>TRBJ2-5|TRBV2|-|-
TGTGCCAGCAGTGTAGCCACCCAGTACTTC
CASSVATQYF
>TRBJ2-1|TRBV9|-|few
TGTGCCAGCAGTCGGAAAAGCTCCTACAATGAGCAGTTCTTC
CASSRKSSYNEQFF
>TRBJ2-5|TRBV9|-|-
TGTGCCAGCAGCGATTACCAAGAGACCCAGTACTTC
CASSDYQETQYF
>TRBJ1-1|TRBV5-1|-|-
TGCGCCAGCAGCCCTGGGGCAGGAAAGAACACTGAAGCTTTCTTT
CASSPGAGKNTEAFF
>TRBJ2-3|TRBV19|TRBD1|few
TGTGCCAGTAGTGGACAGGGGATTGAGTATTTT
CASSGQGIEYF
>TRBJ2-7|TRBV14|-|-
TGTGCCAGCAGCCAAGACTGGCCCTCCTACGAGCAGTACTTC
CASSQDWPSYEQYF
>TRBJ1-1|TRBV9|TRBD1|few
TGTGCCACCAGTGACGGGACAGGGCTCACTGAAGCTTTCTTT
CATSDGTGLTEAFF
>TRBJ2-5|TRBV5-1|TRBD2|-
TGCGCCAGCAGCCCGGGGACTAGCGGGGGAATACAGACCCAGTACTTC
CASSPGTSGGIQTQYF
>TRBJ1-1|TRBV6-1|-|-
TGTGCCAGCCGACGATTGAACACTGAAGCTTTCTTT
CASRRLNTEAFF